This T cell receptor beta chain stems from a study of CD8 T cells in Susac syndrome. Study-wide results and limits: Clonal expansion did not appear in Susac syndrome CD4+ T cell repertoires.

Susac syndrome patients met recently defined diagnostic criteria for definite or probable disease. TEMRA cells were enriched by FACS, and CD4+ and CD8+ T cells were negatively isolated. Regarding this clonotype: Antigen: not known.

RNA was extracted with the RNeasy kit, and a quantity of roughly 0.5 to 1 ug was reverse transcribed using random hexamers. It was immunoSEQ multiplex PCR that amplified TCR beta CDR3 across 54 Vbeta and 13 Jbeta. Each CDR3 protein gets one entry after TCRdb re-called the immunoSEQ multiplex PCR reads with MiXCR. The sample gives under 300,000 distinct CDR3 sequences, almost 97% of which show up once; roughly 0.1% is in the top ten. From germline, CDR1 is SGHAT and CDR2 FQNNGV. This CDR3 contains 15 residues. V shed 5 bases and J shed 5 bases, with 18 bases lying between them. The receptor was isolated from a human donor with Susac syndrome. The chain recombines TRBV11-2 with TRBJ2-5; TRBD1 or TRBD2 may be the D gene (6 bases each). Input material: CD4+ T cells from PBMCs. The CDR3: CASSPPQGGLETQYF. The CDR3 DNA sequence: TGTGCCAGCAGCCCCCCACAGGGAGGTTTGGAGACCCAGTACTTC.